The T cell receptor (beta chain) described here comes from a study of blood T cell repertoires in COVID-19. Study-wide background: T cells, B-cell-depleted T cells, or PBMCs provided the cDNA or gDNA that served as material.

Recovery meant two consecutive negative NP/OP PCR tests, professional clearance, or resolved symptoms. Original analysis: Estimation of nucleated cell counts was performed using reference gene primer amplification. Only in-frame clones appear in the TCRdb table, and some are missing; sequencing was by immunoSEQ multiplex PCR. The DNA was the basis for D and trimming; V, J and clone size are from that table. This sample has under 300,000 clones; roughly 84% occur once, and the top ten carry about 3.4%. Trimming removed 5 bases from V and 5 bases from J; junction bases left unmatched: 10. Germline V gives CDR1 LGHDT, CDR2 YNNKEL (reference sequence). This CDR3 contains 15 residues.

This TCR was recovered from a man aged 50-59 years who had recovered from COVID-19. Sequencing was done on a sample of PBMCs or T cells enriched from blood (not recorded which). The chain combines TRBV3-1 (or the pseudogene TRBV3-2) with TRBJ1-1, with TRBD1 identical over 8 bases. The CDR3, as DNA: TGTGCCAGCAGCTTCTGGACAGGGAAAGGGACTGAAGCTTTCTTT. This sequence encodes CASSFWTGKGTEAFF.